Following are 3 T cell receptor beta chains from one sample sequenced in a study of shared clonotypes between healthy human individuals. Clones were read by immunoSEQ multiplex PCR, and TCRdb kept only the in-frame ones, dropping some. The data show roughly 2.5 million clones, around 94% seen once. Sequencing was done on a sample of naive CD4+ T cells sorted from blood. The sample's subset: CD45RA+ positively selected. The receptors were gathered from a man aged 18 to 29 in good health.

This clone appeared once. This chain joins TRBV5-1 and TRBJ2-1; the match to TRBD2 covers 15 bases. The CDR3 covers 15 residues. With V trimmed by 2 bases and J by 8 bases, 2 bases remained unmatched. Germline V gene data show CDR1 as SGHRS and CDR2 as YFSETQ. The chain's CDR3 is CASSFGLAGGYEQFF. The CDR3 DNA sequence: TGCGCCAGCAGCTTCGGACTAGCGGGAGGGTATGAGCAGTTCTTC.

Concerning this clone: The identical CDR3 is also encoded by other nucleotide sequences in the sample. The CDR3 bases are TGTGCCAGTAGTATGGGGGCCACTAATGAAAAACTGTTTTTT. It yields the protein CASSMGATNEKLFF. The chain carries TRBV19 and TRBJ1-4, with D perhaps matching TRBD1 (6 bases). This CDR3 is built from 14 residues. Germline V gene sequence: CDR1 LNHDA, CDR2 SQIVND (reference sequence). Trimming pared 3 bases from V and 2 bases from J, leaving 7 bases between.

The chain is built from TRBV5-1 and TRBJ2-7, with D unresolved. The germline V gene has CDR1 SGHRS and CDR2 YFSETQ. This CDR3 is 16 amino acids long. V was pared by 0 bases and J by 0 bases, with 13 bases between. In nucleotides, the CDR3 is TGCGCCAGCAGCTTGGTAATGACACCTAGCTCCTACGAGCAGTACTTC. Its translation: CASSLVMTPSSYEQYF.